This TCR beta chain was observed in a study of cytomegalovirus exposure and HLA in healthy donors. A note on this clone: This sample includes further DNA sequences coding for the same CDR3.

PCR involved 60 Vbeta and 13 Jbeta primers. The repertoire was sequenced with immunoSEQ multiplex PCR; TCRdb's copy has only in-frame clones and lacks some. This table lists tens of thousands of clones. This sequence was found in a man aged 45-65 years in good health and CMV-seropositive. Sequencing was performed on PBMCs.

The CDR3: CASSYAGTYEQYF. CDR3 nucleotides: TGTGCCAGCAGTTACGCGGGAACCTACGAGCAGTACTTC. This chain joins TRBV6-5 and TRBJ2-7, with D maybe TRBD2 (6 bases). The CDR3 is 13 amino acids. Trimming cost V 2 bases and J 2 bases, with 7 bases left between them. CDR1 MNHEY and CDR2 SVGAGI come from the germline V gene.